A selection of T cell receptor beta chains follows, all from one sample in a study of blood T cells in healthy people across ages. From the 5' RACE reads, TCRdb called clonotypes with MiXCR, one entry per CDR3 protein. Among under 700,000 distinct CDR3 sequences listed, 24% were seen once. These sequences were also reported in another study, on T cells of mothers and their children.

The sample consisted of blood. The receptors derive from a boy between 10 and 17 years old in good health. The CDR3 runs from the conserved cysteine through the conserved F or W. D genes are given only for firm matches. Where a row states a size, it is once, few, many or the class of an expanded clone; other rows omit it.

CDR3 DNA: TGCAGCGTTACAGGACCCGACACCGGGGAGCTGTTTTTT
CDR3 protein: CSVTGPDTGELFF
J gene: TRBJ2-2
clone size: .
D gene: .
V gene: TRBV29-1
CDR3 length: 13

CDR3 DNA: TGTGCCAGCAGTGAAGGGCGGTACGAGCAGTACTTC
CDR3 protein: CASSEGRYEQYF
J gene: TRBJ2-7
clone size: few
D gene: .
V gene: TRBV2
CDR3 length: 12

CDR3 DNA: TGTGCCAGCACTTACAGGATTGATGAAAAACTGTTTTTT
CDR3 protein: CASTYRIDEKLFF
J gene: TRBJ1-4
clone size: .
D gene: .
V gene: TRBV28
CDR3 length: 13

CDR3 DNA: TGTGCCAGCAGTTTAACAGGACGTGCTTATAATTCACCCCTCCACTTT
CDR3 protein: CASSLTGRAYNSPLHF
J gene: TRBJ1-6
clone size: few
D gene: .
V gene: TRBV27
CDR3 length: 16

CDR3 DNA: .
CDR3 protein: CASSILVGEQYF
J gene: TRBJ2-5
clone size: .
D gene: .
V gene: TRBV28
CDR3 length: 12

CDR3 DNA: TGTGCCAGCAGCTTAGTCCGGGTACCCGGGGAGCTGTTTTTT
CDR3 protein: CASSLVRVPGELFF
J gene: TRBJ2-2
clone size: few
D gene: .
V gene: TRBV7-6
CDR3 length: 14

CDR3 DNA: TGCAGCGTAGAAGCGAACACCGGGGAGCTGTTTTTT
CDR3 protein: CSVEANTGELFF
J gene: TRBJ2-2
clone size: many
D gene: .
V gene: TRBV29-1
CDR3 length: 12

CDR3 DNA: TGTGCCAGCATTCGGCAGGGGGCGCGCACTGAAGCTTTCTTT
CDR3 protein: CASIRQGARTEAFF
J gene: TRBJ1-1
clone size: .
D gene: TRBD1
V gene: TRBV25-1
CDR3 length: 14

CDR3 DNA: TGTGCCAGCAGCCATCCCTCGAGCTCCTACAATGAGCAGTTCTTC
CDR3 protein: CASSHPSSSYNEQFF
J gene: TRBJ2-1
clone size: few
D gene: .
V gene: TRBV3-1
CDR3 length: 15

CDR3 DNA: TGTGCCAGCAGTGGGGACAGGAAACACTACGAGCAGTACTTC
CDR3 protein: CASSGDRKHYEQYF
J gene: TRBJ2-7
clone size: .
D gene: TRBD1
V gene: TRBV2
CDR3 length: 14

CDR3 DNA: TGCGCCAGCAGCTGGCGAGTCGGGCAGGGGGACTCCTACGAGCAGTACTTC
CDR3 protein: CASSWRVGQGDSYEQYF
J gene: TRBJ2-7
clone size: .
D gene: TRBD1
V gene: TRBV5-1
CDR3 length: 17

CDR3 DNA: TGTGCCAGCAGCCTTTGGGGCTCCGGGGAGCTGTTTTTT
CDR3 protein: CASSLWGSGELFF
J gene: TRBJ2-2
clone size: .
D gene: .
V gene: TRBV3-1
CDR3 length: 13

CDR3 DNA: TGTGCCAGCAGTCCCCATACCTCTGGGGCCAACGTCCTGACTTTC
CDR3 protein: CASSPHTSGANVLTF
J gene: TRBJ2-6
clone size: few
D gene: .
V gene: TRBV28
CDR3 length: 15

CDR3 DNA: TGCGCCAGCAGCCAAGTCGGAGAGACAGGGGGCTCTGAAGCTTTCTTT
CDR3 protein: CASSQVGETGGSEAFF
J gene: TRBJ1-1
clone size: .
D gene: TRBD1
V gene: TRBV4-3
CDR3 length: 16

CDR3 DNA: TGCAGTGCCCTTCTGGCGGGGGGGAACTCCTACGAGCAGTACTTC
CDR3 protein: CSALLAGGNSYEQYF
J gene: TRBJ2-7
clone size: few
D gene: TRBD2
V gene: TRBV20-1
CDR3 length: 15

CDR3 DNA: TGCGCCAGCAGCCAAGATTGGGGGGCGTCTAATGAAAAACTGTTTTTT
CDR3 protein: CASSQDWGASNEKLFF
J gene: TRBJ1-4
clone size: few
D gene: .
V gene: TRBV4-3
CDR3 length: 16

CDR3 DNA: TGCGCCAGCAGCCAAGAGGGTCTAGCGGGCTTCGAGCAGTACTTC
CDR3 protein: CASSQEGLAGFEQYF
J gene: TRBJ2-7
clone size: many
D gene: TRBD2
V gene: TRBV4-1
CDR3 length: 15

CDR3 DNA: TGTGCCAGTAGTTTCGGCATGGGGTACACTGAAGCTTTCTTT
CDR3 protein: CASSFGMGYTEAFF
J gene: TRBJ1-1
clone size: .
D gene: .
V gene: TRBV19
CDR3 length: 14

CDR3 DNA: TGTGCCAGCAGTCTAGCGGGTTTTAGCAATCAGCCCCAGCATTTT
CDR3 protein: CASSLAGFSNQPQHF
J gene: TRBJ1-5
clone size: few
D gene: .
V gene: TRBV12-3/TRBV12-4
CDR3 length: 15

CDR3 DNA: TGTGCCAGTGGACAGGGTGCTGGAAACACCATATATTTT
CDR3 protein: CASGQGAGNTIYF
J gene: TRBJ1-3
clone size: .
D gene: TRBD1
V gene: TRBV25-1
CDR3 length: 13

CDR3 DNA: TGCAGTGCTCCACAGGGACTCGGGGTGAACACTGAAGCTTTCTTT
CDR3 protein: CSAPQGLGVNTEAFF
J gene: TRBJ1-1
clone size: few
D gene: .
V gene: TRBV20-1
CDR3 length: 15